This T cell receptor (beta chain) appears in the sequencing data of a study of blood T cells in healthy people across ages. In terms of origin and age, donors were healthy Caucasian individuals from Russia aged about 6 to 90. Next came a second PCR, run for about 7 to 12 cycles, which used a sample-barcoded 5' primer along with a J-beta primer mix. TCRdb re-derived calls from the 5' RACE reads in MiXCR, one entry per CDR3 protein. The top ten clones hold 10% to 15% of a sample with about 810,000 distinct CDR3 sequences, around 36% of them seen once. V lost 0 bases to trimming and J lost 4 bases, with 13 bases between them. The germline CDR1 and CDR2 sequences are LGHNA and YSLEER. The CDR3 is 16 amino acids.

This receptor was identified in a man aged 18 to 30 in good health. V is TRBV4-3 and J is TRBJ2-1, with a weak D call TRBD2 (6 bases). The specimen was blood. CDR3 sequence: CASSQDRGTSYNEQFF. The CDR3 DNA sequence: TGCGCCAGCAGCCAAGATCGCGGGACCTCGTACAATGAGCAGTTCTTC.